This T cell receptor beta chain was captured by sequencing in a study of blood T cell repertoires in COVID-19. Background on the study: Specimens from acute and convalescent COVID-19 originated in the United States, Italy and Spain.

Original methodology: Counts of nucleated cells, estimated from reference gene primer amplification, were obtained. Libraries were prepared by immunoSEQ multiplex PCR; TCRdb keeps only in-frame clonotypes and omits some of them. That table is the source of V, J and clone size, and D and trimming were worked out from the DNA. The sample consists of some 48,000 clones, around 90% of them appearing once. Trimming pared 1 base from V and 3 bases from J, leaving 9 bases between. CDR3 length: 14 residues. From germline, CDR1 is SEHNR and CDR2 FQNEAQ (reference sequence). The rearrangement joins TRBV7-9 to TRBJ1-1, with D maybe TRBD1 (6 bases). Sequenced input: peripheral blood. This TCR was recovered from a human donor in a cohort sampled during active COVID-19. The CDR3 DNA reads as TGTGCCAGCAGCTTAGTTGGACAGCACACTGAAGCTTTCTTT. This codes for CASSLVGQHTEAFF. Variable domain in full (rest from reference TRBV7-9 and TRBJ1-1): DTGVSQNPRHKITKRGQNVTFRCDPISEHNRLYWYRQTLGQGPEFLTYFQNEAQLEKSRLLSDRFSAERPKGSFSTLEIQRTEQGDSAMYLCASSLVGQHTEAFFGQGTRLTVV.